The source of this TCR beta chain is a study of blood T cell repertoires in COVID-19 (dated by TCRdb to the early 2020s). General notes on the study: The collaborator samples originated in the United States, Italy and Spain and spanned the acute and convalescent phases of COVID-19. The prospective study material was composed of cDNA or gDNA derived from T cells, B-cell-depleted T cells, or PBMCs. The dataset comprised deeply sampled blood TCRbeta repertoires from subjects exposed to, actively infected with, or recovered from COVID-19. Samples came from the ongoing ImmuneRACE study (first 160 participants) plus 1,254 subjects from 6 global collaborators. Where HLA class I and class II types were available, the types were taken from metadata supplied by the sample provider, not from assay-based typing. A freely available public database, intended as a resource for researchers studying the immune response to SARS-CoV-2, is where the repertoires were released. The sample metadata nearly always contained a de-identified subject ID, COVID-19 status, age in years and sex.

TCRbeta CDR3 regions were amplified from genomic DNA using the immunoSEQ Assay, a bias-controlled multiplex PCR. The study's processing was this. The number of nucleated cells in each sample was estimated from the amplification of reference gene primers within the assay. To quantify the absolute abundance of each unique TCRbeta CDR3 rearrangement, sequence reads were collapsed and filtered. For each sample, productive Simpson clonality was calculated as the square root of Simpson's diversity index over productive rearrangements. The table was pulled from immuneACCESS by TCRdb, which kept in-frame rearrangements only. Such tables lose some clones; where checked, under half of the loss comes from unresolved V genes, and the rest has no known cause. From that table come the V and J calls and clone size; the DNA was used to work out D and trimming. Within this sample are around 300,000 clones, with about nine tenths of them counted one time only. 1.5% to 2% of the sample goes to the ten largest clones.

One collaborating source in Seattle enrolled patients during active infection and followed them longitudinally through the course of disease. Collaborating institutions collected whole blood in K2EDTA tubes following their own protocols. For TCRbeta analysis, collaborators shipped samples as frozen whole blood, isolated PBMCs, or DNA extracted from either of those sample types. Study-wide conclusions, independent of this receptor: The amount of clinical and demographic metadata varied by source and participant and was provided uncurated.

From its cysteine to its phenylalanine, the CDR3 spans 15 amino acids. Only the CDR3 DNA is retained, 45 bases long and in frame from the first base. Compared with germline, V lacks 5 bases and J lacks 6 bases; bases without a gene match: 11. Looking up the germline V gene yields CDR1 SGHRS and CDR2 YFSETQ. With respect to this clone: Its antigen is still unknown. Within one base of it there is no much larger clone, and no base qualities were kept.

The V and J genes are TRBV5-1 and TRBJ2-5, with 9 bases in between that match TRBD1. The sample consisted of peripheral blood. This sequence was found in a woman aged 25 to 45 with COVID-19, enrolled during active disease. The bases read TGCGCCAGCAGGCGTTTTACAGGGGGCGAAAAGACCCAGTACTTC. The resulting protein is CASRRFTGGEKTQYF.